This T cell receptor beta chain was retrieved from a study of blood T cell repertoires in COVID-19. This study enrolled people aged 18 to 89 from about two dozen US geographic areas. Clinical history as reported by participants underpinned cohort assignment. A COVID-19 case had been met by exposed participants during the 2 weeks before study entry. Germline V gene data show CDR1 as LGHNT and CDR2 as FRNRAP. V was cut by 0 bases and J by 3 bases, with 12 bases left in between. This CDR3 is built from 17 residues. Study processing details: Using reference gene primer amplification, nucleated cell counts were estimated. The table came from immunoSEQ multiplex PCR; TCRdb's copy has only in-frame clones and leaves some out. The V and J calls and the clone size are those of that table, but D and trimming were determined from the DNA. The data hold 200,000 or so clones, with roughly four fifths observed a single time.

This TCR derives from a woman between 50 and 59 years old who had been exposed to COVID-19. The V call is TRBV12-5, the J call TRBJ1-6, with D possibly matching TRBD1 (6 bases). Sequences were obtained from PBMCs or T cells enriched from blood (not recorded which). CDR3: CASGLVKGEGYNSPLHF. CDR3 DNA: TGTGCTAGTGGTTTGGTAAAGGGGGAAGGCTATAATTCACCCCTCCACTTT. The full variable domain, completed using reference TRBV12-5 and TRBJ1-6, is DARVTQTPRHKVTEMGQEVTMRCQPILGHNTVFWYRQTMMQGLELLAYFRNRAPLDDSGMPKDRFSAEMPDATLATLKIQPSEPRDSAVYFCASGLVKGEGYNSPLHFGNGTRLTVT.